Given below is one T cell receptor beta chain in context. The study enrolled patients aged 18 to 65 with newly diagnosed hyperthyroidism of under 2 months' duration. Criteria for exclusion of patients were uncontrolled infection, other autoimmune disease, pregnancy or lactation. Amplification of TCR beta CDR3 regions used RNA as the template. A first-round RT-PCR of the TCR CDR3 used the HTBI primer set. TCRdb re-called the multiplex PCR reads with MiXCR, one entry per CDR3 protein. The sample includes over 700,000 distinct CDR3 sequences, 35% to 45% of them seen just once. The data were taken from a study of T cells in Graves' hyperthyroidism and ophthalmopathy. Germline-derived CDR1 and CDR2 are SGHVS and FQNEAQ. Trimming removed 4 bases from V and 9 bases from J, with 13 bases in between. The CDR3 spans 12 residues.

The V gene is TRBV7-8, the J gene TRBJ2-7; tentatively, D is TRBD1 (6 bases). This clonotype was sampled from a man aged 18 to 29 with Graves' hyperthyroidism. Sequenced material: blood. The CDR3, as DNA: TGTGCCAGCAGCTCCCAGACAGGCCGGCAGTACTTC. Translating gives CASSSQTGRQYF.